Listed below are T cell receptor beta chains from one sample, sequenced in a study of beta chain features in type 1 diabetes. Produced via immunoSEQ multiplex PCR; TCRdb's table is partial and in-frame only. The data show around 300,000 clones, 11% to 15% seen once. Material: central memory CD4+ T cells from blood. These receptors were obtained from a young man in good health. Both conserved end residues are part of each CDR3.

length: 18
J: TRBJ2-1
V: TRBV5-1
CDR3: CASRSSGGSSGSYNEQFF

length: 12
J: TRBJ2-1
V: TRBV29-1
CDR3: CSVGSTYNEQFF

length: 12
J: TRBJ1-4
V: TRBV5-1
CDR3: CASSESGSWLFF

length: 12
J: TRBJ1-2
V: TRBV6-1
CDR3: CATVARGRGYTF

length: 13
J: TRBJ2-7
V: TRBV28
CDR3: CASSYRVPYEQYF

length: 14
J: TRBJ1-5
V: TRBV6-5
CDR3: CASSYSGRNQPQHF

length: 15
J: TRBJ2-1
V: TRBV7-2
CDR3: CASSPWDSSYNEQFF

length: 13
J: TRBJ1-1
V: TRBV28
CDR3: CASSLFQNTEAFF

length: 14
J: TRBJ1-4
V: TRBV6-5
CDR3: CASSQTGMGEKLFF

length: 13
J: TRBJ1-1
V: TRBV27
CDR3: CASSRKGRTEAFF

length: 15
J: TRBJ2-1
V: TRBV5-1
CDR3: CASSLEPPPSGTQFF

length: 13
J: TRBJ2-2
V: TRBV6-5
CDR3: CASSYLNSGELFF

length: 14
J: TRBJ1-5
V: TRBV9
CDR3: CASRLTGFNQPQHF

length: 15
J: TRBJ2-1
V: TRBV7-9
CDR3: CASSPGQGAYHEQFF

length: 15
J: TRBJ2-1
V: TRBV7-9
CDR3: CASSFGGQRGNEQFF

length: 17
J: TRBJ2-3
V: TRBV7-2
CDR3: CASRFGGTSGSTDTQYF

length: 14
J: TRBJ2-4
V: TRBV7-2
CDR3: CASSLEGFENIQYF